This is a list of T cell receptor beta chains from one sample in a study of regulatory T cells in long-lasting Graves disease. TCRdb reprocessed the multiplex PCR reads via MiXCR and lists one record per CDR3 protein. The repertoire includes 500,000 or so distinct CDR3 sequences, about 16% of them detected once, and roughly 25% sits in the top ten. This sample was also put to use in a study of T cells in Graves' hyperthyroidism and ophthalmopathy.

Sequenced here: peripheral blood mononuclear cells (PBMCs), sampled at new diagnosis, from a patient treated with antithyroid drugs. The receptors derive from a woman aged 40 to 65 with Graves disease. CDR3s leave out the opening cysteine and the closing phenylalanine or tryptophan. A D gene is named only where the DNA matches it firmly.

>TRBV12-3/TRBV12-4|TRBD2
ASRGGAGGAADTQY
>TRBV19|-
ATPNRERCAYEQY
>TRBV20-1|-
SAPRGGPNQPQH
>TRBV14|TRBD1
ASSQPGGMKQF
>TRBV28|-
ASLYRSLGANQPQH
>TRBV28|TRBD2
ASSPRGLAVYEQF
>TRBV18|-
ASSPSVGDTEAF
>TRBV2|-
ASILDILETQY
>TRBV7-9|-
ASSRGQPNEKLF
>TRBV19|-
ASSIVGGNQPQH
>TRBV29-1|TRBD2
SVMETSGGSYEQY
>TRBV12-3/TRBV12-4|TRBD1
ASSLLTGGKETQY
>TRBV11-2|-
ASLGPPFGYT
>TRBV14|-
ASSQVQGFQETQY
>TRBV18|-
ASSPSGTQPQH
>TRBV19|TRBD1
ATGPGQVPYEQY
>TRBV19|-
ASTAPYTGELF
>TRBV28|-
ASWRRGNTEAF
>TRBV7-2|-
ASSLELGPQF
>TRBV2|-
ASRGIEAGRNTGELF
>TRBV9|-
ASSLNRDGPQH
>TRBV4-2|TRBD1
ASSQPGQESEQY
>TRBV20-1|TRBD2
SARDPGGGQDTQY
>TRBV6-1|TRBD1
ASGHGTGGTDTQY
>TRBV11-2|-
ASSLEGSYGYT
>TRBV10-3|-
AISESGGGIGQPQH
>TRBV5-1|-
ASSLHEGRETQY